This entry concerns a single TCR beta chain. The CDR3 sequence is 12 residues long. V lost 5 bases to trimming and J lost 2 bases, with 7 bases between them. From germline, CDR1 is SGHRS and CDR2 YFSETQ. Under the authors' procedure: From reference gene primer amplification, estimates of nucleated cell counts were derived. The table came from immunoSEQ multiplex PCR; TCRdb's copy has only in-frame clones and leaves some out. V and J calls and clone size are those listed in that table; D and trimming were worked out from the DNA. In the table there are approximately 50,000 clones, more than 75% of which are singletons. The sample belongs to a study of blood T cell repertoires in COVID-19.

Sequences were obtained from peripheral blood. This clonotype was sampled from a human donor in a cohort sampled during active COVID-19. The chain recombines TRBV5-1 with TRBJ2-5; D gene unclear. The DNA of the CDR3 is TGCGCCAGCAGTTCCCAGCAAGAGACCCAGTACTTC. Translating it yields CASSSQQETQYF. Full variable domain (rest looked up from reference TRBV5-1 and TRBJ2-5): KAGVTQTPRYLIKTRGQQVTLSCSPISGHRSVSWYQQTPGQGLQFLFEYFSETQRNKGNFPGRFSGRQFSNSRSEMNVSTLELGDSALYLCASSSQQETQYFGPGTRLLVL.